The 24 T cell receptor beta chains presented below share a single source sample, sequenced in a study of blood T cell repertoires in COVID-19. The protocol was immunoSEQ multiplex PCR, while the TCRdb copy is restricted to in-frame clones and leaves out a portion. The sample holds more than 250,000 clones, about 86% seen once. Sequenced input: peripheral blood. The source is a woman aged 25-40 years who had recovered from COVID-19.

J is TRBJ1-5 and V is TRBV7-2, with D uncertain. The CDR3 extends over 13 amino acids. Trimming removed 1 base at V and 9 bases at J, with 10 bases between. The germline CDR1 and CDR2 sequences are SGHTA and FQGNSA. The DNA for the CDR3 is TGTGCCAGCAGCTTAGAACCGGCGGGGCCCCAGCATTTT. This codes for CASSLEPAGPQHF.

The rearrangement joins TRBV5-5 to TRBJ1-5; D is unresolved. This CDR3 has 13 residues. Germline loops: CDR1 SGHKS, CDR2 YYEKEE (reference sequence). V was clipped by 2 bases and J by 5 bases, with 8 bases between them. The CDR3 loop is CASSFAEDQPQHF. As DNA, the CDR3 is TGTGCCAGCAGCTTTGCAGAGGATCAGCCCCAGCATTTT.

This chain uses TRBV19 with TRBJ1-6; no definite D call. There are 11 residues in the CDR3. V was shortened by 2 bases and J by 9 bases, with 2 bases between the two germline ends. The germline V gene encodes CDR1 LNHDA and CDR2 SQIVND (reference sequence). The CDR3 sequence: CASSILSPLHF. CDR3 nucleotides: TGTGCCAGTAGTATACTTTCACCCCTCCACTTT.

This sequence joins TRBV6-4 and TRBJ1-1; D may be TRBD1 (6 bases). Deletions cut 6 bases from V and 7 bases from J, with 24 bases between. Germline V gene sequence: CDR1 MRHNA, CDR2 SNTAGT. The CDR3 runs 16 residues. CDR3 in amino acids: CASRAPDSGLFGEAFF. The CDR3 region has the DNA TGTGCCAGCAGGGCCCCGGACAGTGGCCTATTTGGTGAAGCTTTCTTT.

The V call is TRBV24-1, the J call TRBJ2-1, with TRBD2 identical over 11 bases. From germline, CDR1 is KGHDR and CDR2 SFDVKD. V was pared by 3 bases and J by 5 bases, with 11 bases of the junction left unmatched. The CDR3 length is 18 residues. CDR3 region: CATSDPRTSGGTHNEQFF. Here the CDR3 DNA reads TGTGCCACCAGTGATCCGCGCACTAGCGGGGGTACACACAATGAGCAGTTCTTC.

The rearrangement uses TRBV14 and TRBJ1-2; 7 bases agree with TRBD1. The junction had 15 bases not matched to a gene; V was cut back by 6 bases and J by 5 bases. The germline V gene has CDR1 SGHDN and CDR2 FVKESK. CDR3 length: 16 amino acids. This chain's CDR3 is CASSPKTGRGNYGYTF. CDR3 coding DNA: TGTGCCAGCAGTCCTAAGACTGGCAGGGGGAATTATGGCTACACCTTC. Full variable domain (remainder filled in from reference TRBV14 and TRBJ1-2): EAGVTQFPSHSVIEKGQTVTLRCDPISGHDNLYWYRRVMGKEIKFLLHFVKESKQDESGMPNNRFLAERTGGTYSTLKVQPAELEDSGVYFCASSPKTGRGNYGYTFGSGTRLTVV.

This clone has a handful of counts. V is TRBV6-5 and J is TRBJ1-1; D is unclear. Trimming cost V 5 bases and J 2 bases, with 9 bases left between them. Germline V gives CDR1 MNHEY, CDR2 SVGAGI. The length of the CDR3 is 13 residues. The DNA of the CDR3 is TGTGCCAGCAGTACCCCAGGAAACACTGAAGCTTTCTTT. It specifies CASSTPGNTEAFF.

The chain uses TRBV12-3 or TRBV12-4 and TRBJ2-5; TRBD1 might be the D (6 bases). Between the trimmed V and J ends, which lost 6 bases and 2 bases, there was a span of 10 bases. The CDR3 runs 13 residues. The CDR3 nucleotides are TGTGCCAGCAGCCCAGGGGAGCAAGAGACCCAGTACTTC. Protein product: CASSPGEQETQYF.

The rearrangement links TRBV3-1 (or the pseudogene TRBV3-2) to TRBJ2-4, with TRBD2 identical over 10 bases. Germline loops: CDR1 LGHDT, CDR2 YNNKEL (reference sequence). J lost 2 bases, V lost 0 bases, and 7 bases had no gene match. This CDR3 is 18 amino acids long. The DNA of the CDR3 is TGTGCCAGCAGCCAAGAGGTAGCGGGAGGTGGAACCAAAAACATTCAGTACTTC. It is translated as CASSQEVAGGGTKNIQYF.

A single count supports this clone. This chain joins TRBV5-4 and TRBJ2-2, with TRBD1 matching over 8 bases. V lost 5 bases, J lost 4 bases, and 4 bases stayed unmatched. Germline V gene lookup returns CDR1 SGHNT and CDR2 YYREEE (reference sequence). The CDR3 has 14 residues. CDR3 region: CASSTTGGTGELFF. The CDR3 region has the DNA TGTGCCAGCAGTACAACAGGGGGCACCGGGGAGCTGTTTTTT.

This sequence joins TRBV11-2 and TRBJ2-7; no clear D gene. The V end was cut by 0 bases, the J end by 2 bases, with 14 bases between. Germline V gives CDR1 SGHAT, CDR2 FQNNGV. The CDR3 is made up of 16 amino acids. The CDR3 is CASSLDSGGSTYEQYF. The CDR3 DNA follows: TGTGCCAGCAGCTTAGATAGTGGCGGATCGACCTACGAGCAGTACTTC.

The J gene is TRBJ2-2, the V gene TRBV5-1, with 8 bases fitting TRBD2. This CDR3 has 15 amino acids. V dropped 3 bases and J dropped 6; count of bases not matched to a gene: 7. The germline gives CDR1 SGHRS, CDR2 YFSETQ. In DNA form, the CDR3 reads TGCGCCAGCAGCTCTGGACTAGCTTCGGCCGGGGAGCTGTTTTTT. Its protein product is CASSSGLASAGELFF.

The chain has TRBV27 and TRBJ1-2, with D hard to call. The ends were cut back, 2 bases at V and 5 bases at J, with 15 bases in the middle. The CDR3 consists of 15 residues. Germline V gives CDR1 MNHEY, CDR2 SMNVEV (reference sequence). Here the CDR3 reads CASSLGPPDEYGYTF. The CDR3 nucleotides are TGTGCCAGCAGTTTAGGCCCGCCAGATGAATATGGCTACACCTTC.

The chain uses TRBV5-1 and TRBJ2-7; the D gene is possibly TRBD2 (5 bases). Trimming cost V 3 bases and J 10 bases, with 11 bases left between them. CDR1 and CDR2 (germline): SGHRS, YFSETQ. The CDR3 length is 11 residues. CDR3 DNA sequence: TGCGCCAGCAGCTCCGGGATCGAACAGTACTTC. Its translation is CASSSGIEQYF.

The chain is built from TRBV19 and TRBJ2-7; the D gene is possibly TRBD1 (5 bases). Germline V lookup: CDR1 LNHDA, CDR2 SQIVND (reference sequence). CDR3 size: 16 residues. Trimming pared 5 bases from V and 0 bases from J, leaving 17 bases between. The CDR3 DNA sequence: TGTGCCAGTAGTCTCGGTTGGGTTAGGGGCTCCTACGAGCAGTACTTC. Protein product: CASSLGWVRGSYEQYF.

The V gene is TRBV4-3, the J gene TRBJ2-2, with 7 nucleotides matching TRBD1. Germline V lookup: CDR1 LGHNA, CDR2 YSLEER. The CDR3 runs 17 residues. The trim removed 4 bases at V and 2 bases at J, leaving 10 bases unmatched. In DNA form, the CDR3 reads TGCGCCAGCAGCCGCGAACCACAGGGGTCCAACACCGGGGAGCTGTTTTTT. Encoded protein: CASSREPQGSNTGELFF.

This clone was observed once. This chain links TRBV7-9 with TRBJ1-4; possibly TRBD1 for D (6 bases). Germline V gives CDR1 SEHNR, CDR2 FQNEAQ (reference sequence). With 5 bases removed from V and 3 bases from J, the gap between germline ends came to 16 bases. The CDR3 consists of 16 residues. CDR3: CASSPRPGHANEKLFF. The CDR3 bases are TGTGCCAGCAGCCCTAGACCGGGACACGCTAATGAAAAACTGTTTTTT.

The chain joins TRBV7-2 to TRBJ2-3; TRBD1 matches at 10 bases. There are 17 residues in the CDR3. Trimming cost V 5 bases and J 8 bases; bases outside gene matches: 16. Per germline, CDR1 SGHTA and CDR2 FQGNSA. The CDR3 DNA reads TGTGCCAGCAGCCAGCTGCCGGGACAGGGGCGTCGGGGTACGCAGTATTTT. It specifies CASSQLPGQGRRGTQYF.

The count of this clone is one. The chain has TRBV5-4 and TRBJ2-2, with 7 positions matching TRBD1. Germline CDR1 SGHNT, CDR2 YYREEE (reference sequence). Trimming took 3 bases from V and 2 from J; bases not matched to a gene: 7. This CDR3 comprises 16 residues. CDR3 residues: CASSSRTGPNTGELFF. As DNA, the CDR3 is TGTGCCAGCAGCTCTCGGACAGGTCCTAACACCGGGGAGCTGTTTTTT.

The V and J genes are TRBV28 and TRBJ2-1; TRBD2 agrees at 11 bases. Germline CDR1 MDHEN, CDR2 SYDVKM. The CDR3 is 14 residues long. J gave up 7 bases and V 4 bases, and 3 bases lay outside the gene matches. The CDR3 protein is CASSSGLADNEQFF. Written as DNA, the CDR3 is TGTGCCAGCAGTTCGGGACTAGCGGATAATGAGCAGTTCTTC.

The J gene is TRBJ1-4, the V gene TRBV5-1; 9 positions match TRBD1. Unmatched junction bases numbered 5, after V lost 4 bases and J lost 7 bases. Germline-derived CDR1 and CDR2 are SGHRS and YFSETQ. The CDR3 spans 14 residues. The CDR3 coding sequence is TGCGCCAGCAGCGTACAGGGGGCAGGTGAAAAACTGTTTTTT. It codes for CASSVQGAGEKLFF.

V and J are TRBV30 and TRBJ1-2; no clear D gene. Germline V gene sequence: CDR1 GTSNPN, CDR2 SVGIG (reference sequence). Deletions cut 4 bases from V and 5 bases from J, with 5 bases between. The CDR3 is 10 amino acids. The CDR3 DNA follows: TGTGCCTGGACTTCTTATGGCTACACCTTC. Amino acid sequence: CAWTSYGYTF.

CDR3 sequence: CASSEAWQGETQYF. CDR3 in DNA: TGTGCCAGCAGTGAAGCGTGGCAGGGAGAGACCCAGTACTTC. V gene TRBV6-1 combines with J gene TRBJ2-5; D perhaps matches TRBD1 (5 bases). This CDR3 has 14 residues. Germline CDR1 MNHNS, CDR2 SASEGT. Trimming removed 0 bases at V and 4 bases at J, with 9 bases between.

This chain joins TRBV29-1 and TRBJ2-1, with 7 bases lining up with TRBD1. The CDR3 totals 15 residues. V gave up 1 base and J gave up 15 bases; unmatched junction bases: 18. Germline V CDR1 and CDR2: SQVTM, ANQGSEA. CDR3 amino acids: CSVEVLGTSDRDAFF. CDR3 sequence (DNA): TGCAGCGTTGAAGTCCTTGGGACCTCCGACAGGGACGCGTTCTTC.